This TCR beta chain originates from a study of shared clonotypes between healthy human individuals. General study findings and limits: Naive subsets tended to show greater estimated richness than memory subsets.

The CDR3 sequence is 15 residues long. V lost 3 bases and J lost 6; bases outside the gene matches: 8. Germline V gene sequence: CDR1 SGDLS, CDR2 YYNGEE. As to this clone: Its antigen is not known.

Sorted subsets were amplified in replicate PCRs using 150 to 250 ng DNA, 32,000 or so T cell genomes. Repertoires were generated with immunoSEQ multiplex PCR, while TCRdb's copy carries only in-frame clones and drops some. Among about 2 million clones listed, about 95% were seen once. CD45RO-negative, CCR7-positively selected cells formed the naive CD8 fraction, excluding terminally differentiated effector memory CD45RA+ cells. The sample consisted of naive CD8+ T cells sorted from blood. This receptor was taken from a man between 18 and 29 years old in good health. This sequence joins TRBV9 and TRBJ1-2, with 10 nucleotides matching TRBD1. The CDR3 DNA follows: TGTGCCAGCAGCGCGACAGGGGGCACCCTTGATGGCTACACCTTC. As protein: CASSATGGTLDGYTF. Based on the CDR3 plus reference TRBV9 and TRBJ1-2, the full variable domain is DSGVTQTPKHLITATGQRVTLRCSPRSGDLSVYWYQQSLDQGLQFLIQYYNGEERAKGNILERFSAQQFPDLHSELNLSSLELGDSALYFCASSATGGTLDGYTFGSGTRLTVV.